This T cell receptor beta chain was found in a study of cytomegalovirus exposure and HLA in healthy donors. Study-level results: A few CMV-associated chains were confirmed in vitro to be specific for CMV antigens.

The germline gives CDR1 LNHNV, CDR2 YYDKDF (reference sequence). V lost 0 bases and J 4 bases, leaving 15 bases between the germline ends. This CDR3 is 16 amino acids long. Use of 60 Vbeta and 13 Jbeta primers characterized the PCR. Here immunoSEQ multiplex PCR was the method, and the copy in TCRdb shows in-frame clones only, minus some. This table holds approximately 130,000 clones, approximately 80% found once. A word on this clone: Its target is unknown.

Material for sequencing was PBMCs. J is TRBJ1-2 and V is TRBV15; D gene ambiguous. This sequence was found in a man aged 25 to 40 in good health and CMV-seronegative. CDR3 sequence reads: CATSRDHRGGGYGYTF. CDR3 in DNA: TGTGCCACCAGCAGAGATCATAGAGGCGGCGGCTATGGCTACACCTTC.